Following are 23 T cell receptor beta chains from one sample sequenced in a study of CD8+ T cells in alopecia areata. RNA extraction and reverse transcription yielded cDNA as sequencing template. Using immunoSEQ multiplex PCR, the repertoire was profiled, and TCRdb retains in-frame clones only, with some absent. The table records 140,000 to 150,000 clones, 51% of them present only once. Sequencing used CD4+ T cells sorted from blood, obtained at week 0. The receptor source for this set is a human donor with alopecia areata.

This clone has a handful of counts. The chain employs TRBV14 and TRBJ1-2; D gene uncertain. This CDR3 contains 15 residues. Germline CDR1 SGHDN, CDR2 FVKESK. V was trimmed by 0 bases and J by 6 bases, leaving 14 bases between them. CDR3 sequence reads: CASSQERMTRDGYTF. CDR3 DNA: TGTGCCAGCAGCCAAGAACGGATGACTCGCGATGGCTACACCTTC.

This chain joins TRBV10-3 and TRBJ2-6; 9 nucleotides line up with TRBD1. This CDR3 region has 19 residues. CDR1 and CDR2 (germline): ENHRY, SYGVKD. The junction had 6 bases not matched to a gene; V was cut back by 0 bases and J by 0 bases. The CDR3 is CAISESLGTGSSGANVLTF. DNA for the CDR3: TGTGCCATCAGTGAGTCGTTGGGGACAGGGAGCTCTGGGGCCAACGTCCTGACTTTC.

CDR3: CASSLDLGTVEAFF. For the CDR3, the DNA is TGTGCCAGCAGTTTGGACCTCGGGACAGTCGAAGCTTTCTTT. V and J are TRBV6-6 and TRBJ1-1; 7 positions agree with TRBD1. This CDR3 contains 14 residues. Germline-derived CDR1 and CDR2 are MNHNY and SVGAGI (reference sequence). V was pared by 4 bases and J by 8 bases, with 10 bases of the junction left unmatched.

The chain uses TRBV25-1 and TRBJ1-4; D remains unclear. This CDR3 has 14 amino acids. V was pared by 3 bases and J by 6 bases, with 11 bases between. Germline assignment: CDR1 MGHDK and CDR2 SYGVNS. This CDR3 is CASSDAQRDEKLFF. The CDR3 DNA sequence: TGTGCCAGCAGTGACGCACAGCGTGATGAAAAACTGTTTTTT.

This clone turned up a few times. Here the CDR3 DNA reads TGTGCCAGCAGTTACTCGAGCGGGAGCAAGGATGAGCAGTTCTTC. Translated: CASSYSSGSKDEQFF. This chain uses TRBV6-5 with TRBJ2-1; 8 bases map to TRBD2. V lost 0 bases to trimming and J lost 8 bases; unmatched junction nucleotides: 6. The germline V gene encodes CDR1 MNHEY and CDR2 SVGAGI. There are 15 residues in the CDR3.

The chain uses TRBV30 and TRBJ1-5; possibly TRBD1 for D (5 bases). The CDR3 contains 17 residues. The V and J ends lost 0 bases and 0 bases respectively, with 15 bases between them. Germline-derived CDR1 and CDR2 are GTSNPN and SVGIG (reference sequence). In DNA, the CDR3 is TGTGCCTGGAGTGTACCCGGGGGTTTAATTAGCAATCAGCCCCAGCATTTT. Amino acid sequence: CAWSVPGGLISNQPQHF.

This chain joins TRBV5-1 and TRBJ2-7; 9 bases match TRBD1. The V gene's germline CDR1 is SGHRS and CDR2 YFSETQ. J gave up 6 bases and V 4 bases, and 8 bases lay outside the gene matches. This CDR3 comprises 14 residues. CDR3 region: CASSTRQGEREQYF. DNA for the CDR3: TGCGCCAGCAGCACACGACAGGGGGAACGCGAGCAGTACTTC.

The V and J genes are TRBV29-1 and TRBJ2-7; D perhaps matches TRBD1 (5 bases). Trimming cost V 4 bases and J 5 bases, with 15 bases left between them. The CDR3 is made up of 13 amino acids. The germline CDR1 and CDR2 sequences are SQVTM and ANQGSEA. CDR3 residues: CSVGAVRVNEQYF. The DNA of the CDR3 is TGCAGCGTTGGTGCGGTCAGGGTCAACGAGCAGTACTTC.

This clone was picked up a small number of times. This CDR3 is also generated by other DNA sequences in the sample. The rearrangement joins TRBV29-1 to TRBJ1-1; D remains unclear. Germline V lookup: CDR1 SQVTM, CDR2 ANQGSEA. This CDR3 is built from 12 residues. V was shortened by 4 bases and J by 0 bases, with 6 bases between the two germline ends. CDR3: CSVGVVNTEAFF. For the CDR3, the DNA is TGCAGCGTTGGAGTTGTGAACACTGAAGCTTTCTTT.

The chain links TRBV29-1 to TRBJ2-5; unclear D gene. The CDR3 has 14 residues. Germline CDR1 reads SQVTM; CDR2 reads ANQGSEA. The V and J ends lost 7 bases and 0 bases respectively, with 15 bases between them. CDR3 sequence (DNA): TGCAGCGCCGTCCTTAGCCGGTACCAAGAGACCCAGTACTTC. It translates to CSAVLSRYQETQYF.

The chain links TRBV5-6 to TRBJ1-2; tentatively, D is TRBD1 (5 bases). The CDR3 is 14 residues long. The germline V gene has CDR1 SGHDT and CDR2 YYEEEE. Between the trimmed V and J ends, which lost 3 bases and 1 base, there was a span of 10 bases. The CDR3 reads CASSSGTLNYGYTF. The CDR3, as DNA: TGTGCCAGCAGCTCGGGGACGCTTAACTATGGCTACACCTTC.

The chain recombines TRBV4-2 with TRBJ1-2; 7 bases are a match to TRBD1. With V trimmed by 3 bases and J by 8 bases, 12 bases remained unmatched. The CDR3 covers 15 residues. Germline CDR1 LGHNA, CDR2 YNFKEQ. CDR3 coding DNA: TGTGCCAGCAGCCATCCGCGCAGAGGGGGCGCGGGCTACACCTTC. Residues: CASSHPRRGGAGYTF.

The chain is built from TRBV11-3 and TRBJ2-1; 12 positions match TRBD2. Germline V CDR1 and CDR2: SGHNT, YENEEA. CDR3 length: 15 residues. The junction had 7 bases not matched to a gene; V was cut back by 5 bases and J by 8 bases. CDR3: CASSRPSGREHEQFF. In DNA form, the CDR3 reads TGTGCCAGCAGCCGACCTAGCGGGAGGGAGCATGAGCAGTTCTTC.

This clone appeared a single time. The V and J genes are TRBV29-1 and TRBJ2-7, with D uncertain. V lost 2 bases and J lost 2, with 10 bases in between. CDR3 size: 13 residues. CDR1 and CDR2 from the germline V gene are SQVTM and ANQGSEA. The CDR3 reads CSVETGVAYEQYF. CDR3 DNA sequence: TGCAGCGTTGAAACTGGAGTTGCCTACGAGCAGTACTTC.

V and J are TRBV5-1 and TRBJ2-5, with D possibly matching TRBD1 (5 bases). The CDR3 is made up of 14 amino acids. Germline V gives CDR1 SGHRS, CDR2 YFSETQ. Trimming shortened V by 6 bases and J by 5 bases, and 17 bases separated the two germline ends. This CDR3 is CASTLVRAEETQYF. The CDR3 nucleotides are TGCGCCAGCACCTTAGTCAGGGCGGAGGAGACCCAGTACTTC.

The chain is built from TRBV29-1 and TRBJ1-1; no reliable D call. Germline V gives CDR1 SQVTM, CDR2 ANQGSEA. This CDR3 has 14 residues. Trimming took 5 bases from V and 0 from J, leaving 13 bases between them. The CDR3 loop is CSVWEPSMNTEAFF. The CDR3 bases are TGCAGCGTTTGGGAGCCATCCATGAACACTGAAGCTTTCTTT.

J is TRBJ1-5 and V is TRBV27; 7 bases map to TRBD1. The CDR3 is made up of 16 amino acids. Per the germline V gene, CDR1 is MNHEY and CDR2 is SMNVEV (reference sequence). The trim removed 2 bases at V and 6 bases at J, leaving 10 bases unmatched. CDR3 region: CASSLNPTGSLQPQHF. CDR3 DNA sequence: TGTGCCAGCAGTTTAAACCCGACAGGGTCCCTTCAGCCCCAGCATTTT.

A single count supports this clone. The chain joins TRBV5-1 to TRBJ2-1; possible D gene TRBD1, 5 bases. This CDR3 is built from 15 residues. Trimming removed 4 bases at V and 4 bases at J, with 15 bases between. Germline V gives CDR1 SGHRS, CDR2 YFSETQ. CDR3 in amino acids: CASSPQGSGYNEQFF. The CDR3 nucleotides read TGCGCCAGCAGCCCGCAGGGTTCGGGTTACAATGAGCAGTTCTTC.

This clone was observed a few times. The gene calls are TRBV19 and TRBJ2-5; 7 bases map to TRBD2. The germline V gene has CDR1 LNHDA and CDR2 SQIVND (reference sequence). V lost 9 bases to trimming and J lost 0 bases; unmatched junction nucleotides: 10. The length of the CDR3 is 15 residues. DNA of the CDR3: TGTGCCAGCCGACTAGCAGGCGGGTACCAAGAGACCCAGTACTTC. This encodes CASRLAGGYQETQYF.

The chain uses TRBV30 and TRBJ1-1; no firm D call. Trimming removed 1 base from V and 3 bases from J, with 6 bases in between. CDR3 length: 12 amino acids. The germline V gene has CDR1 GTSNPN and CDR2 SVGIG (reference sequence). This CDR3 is CAWSAVDTEAFF. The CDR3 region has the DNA TGTGCCTGGAGTGCGGTGGACACTGAAGCTTTCTTT.

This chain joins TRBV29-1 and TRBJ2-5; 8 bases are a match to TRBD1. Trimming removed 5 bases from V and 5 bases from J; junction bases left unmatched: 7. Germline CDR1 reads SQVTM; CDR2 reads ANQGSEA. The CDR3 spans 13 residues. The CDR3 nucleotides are TGCAGCGTTACTCAGGGGGCAGGGGAGACCCAGTACTTC. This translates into CSVTQGAGETQYF.

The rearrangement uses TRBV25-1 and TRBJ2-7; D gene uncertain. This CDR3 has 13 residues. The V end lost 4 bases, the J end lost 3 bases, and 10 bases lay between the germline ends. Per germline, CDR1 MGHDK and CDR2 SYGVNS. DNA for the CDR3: TGTGCCAGCAGTGCGCCAGCCCTCTACGAGCAGTACTTC. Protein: CASSAPALYEQYF.

The CDR3 loop is CAWSQGTEVGYTF. Here the CDR3 DNA reads TGTGCCTGGAGCCAAGGGACAGAAGTTGGCTACACCTTC. The genes are TRBV30 and TRBJ1-2; 7 bases line up with TRBD1. Unmatched junction bases numbered 8, after V lost 3 bases and J lost 7 bases. Germline V lookup: CDR1 GTSNPN, CDR2 SVGIG (reference sequence). The CDR3 sequence is 13 residues long.